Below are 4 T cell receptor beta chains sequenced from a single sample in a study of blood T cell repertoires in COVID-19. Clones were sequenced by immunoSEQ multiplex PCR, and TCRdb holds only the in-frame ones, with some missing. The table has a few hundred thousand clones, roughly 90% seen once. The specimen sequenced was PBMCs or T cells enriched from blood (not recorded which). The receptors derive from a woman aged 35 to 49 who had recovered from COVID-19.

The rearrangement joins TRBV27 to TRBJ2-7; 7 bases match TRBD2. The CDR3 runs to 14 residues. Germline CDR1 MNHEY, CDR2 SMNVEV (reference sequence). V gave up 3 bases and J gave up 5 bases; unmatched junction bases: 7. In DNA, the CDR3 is TGTGCCAGCAGTTTCGGCGGGAGTCCACACGAGCAGTACTTC. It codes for CASSFGGSPHEQYF.

CDR3 sequence: CSASNPEVAFF. The DNA for the CDR3 is TGCAGTGCTTCTAATCCCGAGGTAGCTTTCTTT. The chain couples TRBV20-1 to TRBJ1-1; no definite D call. The V and J ends lost 5 bases and 10 bases respectively, with 14 bases between them. Germline V CDR1 and CDR2: DFQATT, SNEGSKA (reference sequence). The CDR3 has 11 residues.

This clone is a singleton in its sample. The CDR3 coding sequence is TGCGCCAGCAGCTTTAGCGGGAGTGACACCGGGGAGCTGTTTTTT. Protein product: CASSFSGSDTGELFF. This sequence joins TRBV5-1 and TRBJ2-2; TRBD2 matches 9 bases. The junction had 2 bases not matched to a gene; V was cut back by 2 bases and J by 3 bases. Germline V CDR1 and CDR2: SGHRS, YFSETQ. The CDR3 sequence is 15 residues long. The variable domain in full, completed from reference TRBV5-1 and TRBJ2-2, reads KAGVTQTPRYLIKTRGQQVTLSCSPISGHRSVSWYQQTPGQGLQFLFEYFSETQRNKGNFPGRFSGRQFSNSRSEMNVSTLELGDSALYLCASSFSGSDTGELFFGEGSRLTVL.

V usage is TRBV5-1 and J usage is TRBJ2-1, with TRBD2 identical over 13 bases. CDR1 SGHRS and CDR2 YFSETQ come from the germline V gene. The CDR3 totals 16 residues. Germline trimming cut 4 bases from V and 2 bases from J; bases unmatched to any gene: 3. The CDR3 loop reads CASSRTSGGTYNEQFF. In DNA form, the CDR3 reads TGCGCCAGCAGCAGGACTAGCGGGGGAACCTACAATGAGCAGTTCTTC.